Each of the 15 T cell receptor beta chains below was sequenced from the same sample in a study of T cell clones after liver transplantation. Generated by immunoSEQ multiplex PCR, the TCRdb table keeps only in-frame clones and is missing some. The table records approximately 75,000 clones, about four fifths of them present only once. The sample was CD4+ T cells from blood, taken 12 months after liver transplant. These TCRs come from a human patient who received a liver transplant. Some T cells may trace back to the graft donor.

The rearrangement joins TRBV14 to TRBJ2-3, with D possibly TRBD2 on 6 matching bases. The CDR3 totals 18 residues. The V end was cut by 0 bases, the J end by 2 bases, with 18 bases between. Per germline, CDR1 SGHDN and CDR2 FVKESK. CDR3 in DNA: TGTGCCAGCAGCCAAGATACCGGGGGTTGGACCTCCACAGATACGCAGTATTTT. This sequence encodes CASSQDTGGWTSTDTQYF.

This clone was picked up one time. J is TRBJ1-2 and V is TRBV28; 8 nucleotides line up with TRBD1. The CDR3 is 14 amino acids. After removal of 5 bases from V and 4 bases from J, the junction contained 6 bases not matched to a gene. Germline loops: CDR1 MDHEN, CDR2 SYDVKM. The CDR3 DNA is TGTGCCAGCAGTACAGGGGGTTTTATCTATGGCTACACCTTC. This gives the protein CASSTGGFIYGYTF.

The CDR3 loop is CASSVDSSTYNEQFF. DNA of the CDR3: TGTGCCAGCAGCGTAGATTCTTCCACCTACAATGAGCAGTTCTTC. The genes are TRBV9 and TRBJ2-1; no clear D. The germline V gene has CDR1 SGDLS and CDR2 YYNGEE. Trimming took off 0 bases at V and 2 bases at J, with 9 bases between the two ends. CDR3 length: 15 residues.

The V call is TRBV27, the J call TRBJ2-5, with 9 positions matching TRBD1. The length of the CDR3 is 15 residues. From germline, CDR1 is MNHEY and CDR2 SMNVEV (reference sequence). The junction had 6 bases not matched to a gene; V was cut back by 6 bases and J by 1 base. This CDR3 reads CASRLGTGPQETQYF. CDR3 DNA sequence: TGTGCCAGCAGGCTTGGGACAGGGCCCCAAGAGACCCAGTACTTC.

This chain connects TRBV28 to TRBJ1-4; no reliable D call. The CDR3 consists of 12 residues. The V gene lost 5 bases and the J gene lost 0 bases, with 1 base spanning the gap. Germline assignment: CDR1 MDHEN and CDR2 SYDVKM. The CDR3 here is CASSPTNEKLFF. CDR3 sequence (DNA): TGTGCCAGCAGTCCAACTAATGAAAAACTGTTTTTT.

This clone was found a few times. Here the CDR3 DNA reads TGCAGCGTCGCCCTCTCCAGGGTAGGTGGCTACACCTTC. Protein product: CSVALSRVGGYTF. This chain uses TRBV29-1 with TRBJ1-2, with D possibly TRBD1 on 5 matching bases. V dropped 6 bases and J dropped 7 bases, with 18 bases sitting between them. The germline CDR1 and CDR2 sequences are SQVTM and ANQGSEA. The CDR3 contains 13 residues. Looking up the rest from reference TRBV29-1 and TRBJ1-2 gives the full variable domain: SAVISQKPSRDICQRGTSLTIQCQVDSQVTMMFWYRQQPGQSLTLIATANQGSEATYESGFVIDKFPISRPNLTFSTLTVSNMSPEDSSIYLCSVALSRVGGYTFGSGTRLTVV.

The chain is built from TRBV28 and TRBJ2-1; the D is unclear. The CDR3 spans 14 residues. V was pared by 7 bases and J by 3 bases, with 13 bases between. Germline V gives CDR1 MDHEN, CDR2 SYDVKM. The CDR3 here is CASNPPGLYNEQFF. CDR3 DNA: TGTGCCAGCAACCCGCCCGGCCTCTACAATGAGCAGTTCTTC.

This chain joins TRBV5-6 and TRBJ1-1; 7 bases fit TRBD1. V was pared by 1 base and J by 5 bases, with 5 bases of the junction left unmatched. This CDR3 is 14 amino acids long. The germline gives CDR1 SGHDT, CDR2 YYEEEE. The CDR3 DNA follows: TGTGCCAGCAGCTTGTTACAGGGGCGGACTGAAGCTTTCTTT. As protein: CASSLLQGRTEAFF.

The chain combines TRBV2 with TRBJ2-2; 15 bases agree with TRBD2. Trimming removed 3 bases from V and 9 bases from J; junction bases left unmatched: 5. This CDR3 spans 16 amino acids. The germline gives CDR1 SNHLY, CDR2 FYNNEI. For the CDR3, the DNA is TGTGCCAGCAGTGAGATGGGACTAGCGGGAGGCTGGGAGCTGTTTTTT. Its protein product is CASSEMGLAGGWELFF.

This chain uses TRBV28 with TRBJ1-1, with a weak D call TRBD1 (6 bases). V lost 2 bases and J 3 bases, leaving 16 bases between the germline ends. This CDR3 contains 16 residues. Germline V gene lookup returns CDR1 MDHEN and CDR2 SYDVKM. In DNA, the CDR3 is TGTGCCAGCAGTTTAGGGGCAGGGGAGGAAGACACTGAAGCTTTCTTT. Protein product: CASSLGAGEEDTEAFF.

This clone has a handful of counts. The chain employs TRBV7-9 and TRBJ2-7; D may match TRBD1 or TRBD2 (5 bases each). The CDR3 is 11 amino acids. From germline, CDR1 is SEHNR and CDR2 FQNEAQ (reference sequence). Trimming stripped 6 bases from V and 6 bases from J, with 9 bases between. The CDR3 loop is CASSTGPEQYF. CDR3 DNA: TGTGCCAGCAGTACGGGGCCCGAGCAGTACTTC.

The sample holds a few counts of this clone. This rearrangement joins TRBV2 to TRBJ2-7, with D unresolved. Trimming shortened V by 7 bases and J by 3 bases, and 7 bases separated the two germline ends. Germline lookup yields CDR1 SNHLY and CDR2 FYNNEI. The CDR3 is made up of 11 amino acids. The chain's CDR3 is CASMDLYEQYF. The CDR3 DNA is TGTGCCAGCATGGATCTCTACGAGCAGTACTTC.

CDR3 in DNA: TGTGCCAGCAGTTTACTTGGACAGGGGGCCAATCAGCCCCAGCATTTT. Protein product: CASSLLGQGANQPQHF. The chain has TRBV27 and TRBJ1-5; 11 positions agree with TRBD1. Germline-derived CDR1 and CDR2 are MNHEY and SMNVEV (reference sequence). The CDR3 sequence is 16 residues long. V lost 2 bases, J lost 3 bases, and 3 bases stayed unmatched.

This clone was recorded a few times. V is TRBV6-6 and J is TRBJ2-1, with TRBD2 identical over 13 bases. The CDR3 runs to 15 residues. Germline assignment: CDR1 MNHNY and CDR2 SVGAGI (reference sequence). Trimming at V came to 5 bases and at J to 6 bases, leaving 4 bases not matched to a gene. The CDR3 is CASSKGLAGTNEQFF. As DNA, the CDR3 is TGTGCCAGCAGTAAGGGACTAGCGGGAACCAATGAGCAGTTCTTC.

The CDR3 DNA is TGCGCCAGCAGCTTGACGGTGGGTGAAAAACTGTTTTTT. Its translation: CASSLTVGEKLFF. This chain joins TRBV5-1 and TRBJ1-4; no clear D gene. The germline V gene encodes CDR1 SGHRS and CDR2 YFSETQ. The CDR3 runs 13 residues. V dropped 1 base and J dropped 7 bases, with 8 bases sitting between them. Based on the CDR3 plus reference TRBV5-1 and TRBJ1-4, the full variable domain is KAGVTQTPRYLIKTRGQQVTLSCSPISGHRSVSWYQQTPGQGLQFLFEYFSETQRNKGNFPGRFSGRQFSNSRSEMNVSTLELGDSALYLCASSLTVGEKLFFGSGTQLSVL.